The next 18 T cell receptor beta chains were all read from a single sample in a study of OX40 agonist ivuxolimab in advanced cancers. Generated by immunoSEQ multiplex PCR, the TCRdb table keeps only in-frame clones and is missing some. This sample has 65,000 to 75,000 clones; 85% occur once, and the top ten carry under 2.5%. The source material was CD4+ or CD8+ T cells sorted from blood, sampled in a trial of the OX40 agonist ivuxolimab. These receptors were collected from an adult with an advanced solid tumor such as melanoma, head and neck, liver or kidney cancer.

CDR3 nucleotides: TGTGCCTGGAGTGCCACAGGCACTAATGAAAAACTGTTTTTT. It specifies CAWSATGTNEKLFF. The genes are TRBV30 and TRBJ1-4, with D tentatively TRBD1 (5 bases). This CDR3 is built from 14 residues. The V end was cut by 1 base, the J end by 2 bases, with 8 bases between. Germline V gene lookup returns CDR1 GTSNPN and CDR2 SVGIG (reference sequence).

The chain links TRBV11-2 to TRBJ2-1; D is unresolved. The CDR3 sequence is 12 residues long. CDR1 is SGHAT and CDR2 is FQNNGV in the germline V gene. Deletions cut 4 bases from V and 14 bases from J, with 15 bases between. The CDR3 nucleotides read TGTGCCAGCAGCTCAACAGAAGATCATGAGTTCTTC. This encodes CASSSTEDHEFF. Full variable domain (rest looked up from reference TRBV11-2 and TRBJ2-1): EAGVAQSPRYKIIEKRQSVAFWCNPISGHATLYWYQQILGQGPKLLIQFQNNGVVDDSQLPKDRFSAERLKGVDSTLKIQPAKLEDSAVYLCASSSTEDHEFFGPGTRLTVL.

This chain links TRBV13 with TRBJ2-2, with 10 bases that match TRBD1. V lost 5 bases, J lost 7 bases, and 7 bases stayed unmatched. The CDR3 totals 15 residues. In germline, CDR1 is PRHDT, CDR2 FYEKMQ (reference sequence). CDR3 DNA sequence: TGTGCCAGCAGCCCCCGGACAGGGGGGGGCGGGGAGCTGTTTTTT. It translates to CASSPRTGGGGELFF.

This clone is a singleton in its sample. The DNA for the CDR3 is TGTGCCAGCAGTTTGGACTCCAAAAACATTCAGTACTTC. It translates to CASSLDSKNIQYF. This chain uses TRBV28 with TRBJ2-4, with D maybe TRBD2 (5 bases). From germline, CDR1 is MDHEN and CDR2 SYDVKM. Trimming removed 3 bases at V and 2 bases at J, with 5 bases between. The length of the CDR3 is 13 residues.

This chain joins TRBV7-2 and TRBJ1-1; D perhaps matches TRBD1 (6 bases). The CDR3 has 14 amino acids. CDR1 SGHTA and CDR2 FQGNSA come from the germline V gene. Trimming cost V 5 bases and J 5 bases, with 15 bases left between them. This CDR3 reads CASSPGTPGTEAFF. The DNA for the CDR3 is TGTGCCAGCAGCCCTGGGACACCGGGGACTGAAGCTTTCTTT.

V gene TRBV27 combines with J gene TRBJ2-5; D is tentatively TRBD1 or TRBD2 (6 bases each). Trimming stripped 2 bases from V and 2 bases from J, with 9 bases between. From germline, CDR1 is MNHEY and CDR2 SMNVEV (reference sequence). The CDR3 consists of 14 residues. The chain's CDR3 is CASSLRGAQETQYF. The CDR3 DNA follows: TGTGCCAGCAGTTTAAGGGGGGCACAAGAGACCCAGTACTTC.

The rearrangement uses TRBV5-1 and TRBJ1-3; unclear D gene. With 0 bases removed from V and 0 bases from J, the gap between germline ends came to 7 bases. The CDR3 is made up of 15 amino acids. The germline gives CDR1 SGHRS, CDR2 YFSETQ. CDR3 sequence reads: CASSLDDNSGNTIYF. For the CDR3, the DNA is TGCGCCAGCAGCTTGGATGACAACTCTGGAAACACCATATATTTT.

This clone showed up just once. The rearrangement uses TRBV30 and TRBJ1-4; D gene unclear. V shed 0 bases and J shed 8 bases, with 13 bases lying between them. Per the germline V gene, CDR1 is GTSNPN and CDR2 is SVGIG (reference sequence). This CDR3 comprises 14 residues. In DNA, the CDR3 is TGTGCCTGGAGTGTATTGCGAGAGGGAGAAAAACTGTTTTTT. Translation: CAWSVLREGEKLFF.

The rearrangement links TRBV2 to TRBJ2-1; TRBD1 is a possible D gene (5 bases). The CDR3 is 14 amino acids. Trimming removed 5 bases from V and 5 bases from J, with 13 bases in between. Germline lookup yields CDR1 SNHLY and CDR2 FYNNEI. The CDR3 protein is CASSNQGSDNEQFF. The CDR3 DNA sequence: TGTGCCAGCAGTAATCAGGGTTCGGACAATGAGCAGTTCTTC.

The chain uses TRBV18 and TRBJ1-4; 8 bases are shared with TRBD1. Germline loops: CDR1 KGHSH, CDR2 LQKENI. Trimming at V came to 4 bases and at J to 5 bases, leaving 3 bases not matched to a gene. This CDR3 spans 14 amino acids. The CDR3 reads CASSQTGANEKLFF. DNA of the CDR3: TGTGCCAGCTCACAGACAGGGGCAAATGAAAAACTGTTTTTT. Full variable domain (rest looked up from reference TRBV18 and TRBJ1-4): NAGVMQNPRHLVRRRGQEARLRCSPMKGHSHVYWYRQLPEEGLKFMVYLQKENIIDESGMPKERFSAEFPKEGPSILRIQQVVRGDSAAYFCASSQTGANEKLFFGSGTQLSVL.

The chain has TRBV29-1 and TRBJ2-7; 7 nucleotides line up with TRBD1. CDR1 and CDR2 from the germline V gene are SQVTM and ANQGSEA. The CDR3 extends over 13 amino acids. With V trimmed by 6 bases and J by 5 bases, 10 bases remained unmatched. CDR3 in amino acids: CSVHRGWGNEQYF. The DNA for the CDR3 is TGCAGCGTACACAGGGGCTGGGGGAACGAGCAGTACTTC.

This rearrangement joins TRBV7-9 to TRBJ1-2; D gene uncertain. This CDR3 comprises 14 residues. Per the germline V gene, CDR1 is SEHNR and CDR2 is FQNEAQ (reference sequence). V shed 5 bases and J shed 7 bases, with 17 bases lying between them. CDR3 protein: CASSLEGSNGGYTF. The CDR3 nucleotides read TGTGCCAGCAGCCTGGAAGGTTCAAATGGTGGCTACACCTTC.

Only a few counts were recorded for this clone. The J gene is TRBJ1-2, the V gene TRBV5-8; TRBD1 is a possible D gene (5 bases). V was clipped by 2 bases and J by 4 bases, with 12 bases between them. This CDR3 is built from 14 residues. Germline loops: CDR1 SGHTS, CDR2 YDEGEE. CDR3 residues: CASSLGQGPYGYTF. CDR3 in DNA: TGTGCCAGCAGCTTAGGGCAGGGACCCTATGGCTACACCTTC.

The chain is built from TRBV19 and TRBJ1-5; D not resolved. The CDR3 totals 14 residues. V shed 9 bases and J shed 6 bases, with 18 bases lying between them. CDR1 is LNHDA, CDR2 SQIVND, per germline (reference sequence). The CDR3 reads CASCPNHGSQPQHF. CDR3 nucleotides: TGTGCCAGCTGCCCCAACCACGGCAGTCAGCCCCAGCATTTT.

The genes are TRBV5-1 and TRBJ1-4; 7 positions match TRBD1. Germline loops: CDR1 SGHRS, CDR2 YFSETQ. V dropped 3 bases and J dropped 4; count of bases not matched to a gene: 9. CDR3 length equals 16 residues. This chain's CDR3 is CASSSRGDRINEKLFF. CDR3 in DNA: TGCGCCAGCAGCTCCCGAGGGGACAGAATTAATGAAAAACTGTTTTTT.

The chain joins TRBV18 to TRBJ2-1; D is uncertain. Germline-derived CDR1 and CDR2 are KGHSH and LQKENI. The V gene lost 6 bases and the J gene lost 9 bases, with 18 bases spanning the gap. The CDR3 extends over 14 amino acids. The CDR3 DNA follows: TGTGCCAGCTCCCCCCCCGACCCAAACGGTGAGCAGTTCTTC. Amino acid sequence: CASSPPDPNGEQFF.

The V gene is TRBV7-2, the J gene TRBJ2-1, with 7 nucleotides matching TRBD1. There are 14 residues in the CDR3. CDR1 is SGHTA and CDR2 is FQGNSA in the germline V gene. The junction had 10 bases not matched to a gene; V was cut back by 6 bases and J by 8 bases. CDR3 sequence (DNA): TGTGCCAGCAGACTCAATAAACAGGGGTATGAGCAGTTCTTC. Translated: CASRLNKQGYEQFF. Variable domain in full (rest from reference TRBV7-2 and TRBJ2-1): GAGVSQSPSNKVTEKGKDVELRCDPISGHTALYWYRQSLGQGLEFLIYFQGNSAPDKSGLPSDRFSAERTGGSVSTLTIQRTQQEDSAVYLCASRLNKQGYEQFFGPGTRLTVL.

This chain joins TRBV5-1 and TRBJ2-7, with TRBD1 matching 8 bases. CDR1 SGHRS and CDR2 YFSETQ come from the germline V gene. The CDR3 contains 13 residues. With V trimmed by 5 bases and J by 6 bases, 7 bases remained unmatched. CDR3 bases: TGCGCCAGCAGGTCAGGACAGGGAGGCGAGCAGTACTTC. Translation: CASRSGQGGEQYF.